Sequencing of this T cell receptor beta chain was carried out in a study of cytomegalovirus exposure and HLA in healthy donors. General study results and limits: A list of roughly 160 TCR beta chains associated with cytomegalovirus was given. Three CMV-associated chains proved CMV antigen-specific in vitro. In a later analysis, first-cohort TCR clusters were found to tend to co-occur in the 95 to 150 validation repertoires.

A word on this clone: The antigen remains unidentified.

Trimming at V came to 1 base and at J to 2 bases, leaving 4 bases not matched to a gene. Looked up from germline, CDR1 is MDHEN and CDR2 is SYDVKM. CDR3 length: 16 residues. Method: immunoSEQ multiplex PCR; TCRdb's copy keeps in-frame clones and lacks some. Of over 85,000 clones in the sample, around nine tenths were seen once. The sequencing input was PBMCs. The clonotype originates from a young woman in good health and CMV-seropositive. The V gene is TRBV28, the J gene TRBJ1-5; 8 bases map to TRBD1. The CDR3 loop is CASSLFSGGGNQPQHF. DNA for the CDR3: TGTGCCAGCAGTTTATTTTCAGGGGGCGGCAATCAGCCCCAGCATTTT.